This record concerns one T cell receptor beta chain sequence. Antigen: not known. Each 20-30 mg portion of unsorted bulk tissue served as the source for co-extraction of RNA and DNA. The data originate from a study of tumor-infiltrating lymphocytes in primary liver carcinoma. Background on the study: Sample yields of productive TCRbeta reads, ranging from roughly 3.65 to 7.13 million, were similar across tissue types.

Starting from about 0.5 ug of total RNA, TCR beta cDNA was produced with a primer in the constant region. TCR beta libraries came from three nested multiplex PCR rounds using slightly modified ARM-PCR. The opening two PCR rounds, ten to eleven cycles each, paired TRBV1-TRBV30 forward primers with a C-beta reverse primer. Each CDR3 protein is one row after TCRdb ran MiXCR on the multiplex PCR reads. Among roughly 32,000 distinct CDR3 sequences listed, 70% to 80% were seen once. Study-level results: Tumor-adjacent and tumor-blood pairs overlapped less than tumor region pairs did. The top-250-clone fraction was significantly higher in tumors than in blood (p = 0.039).

From germline, CDR1 is WSHSY and CDR2 SAAADI. The CDR3 runs 12 residues. The germline V and J ends were trimmed by 10 bases and 9 bases, with 16 bases remaining between them. The TCR sequence derives from a man aged 35 to 55 with primary liver carcinoma and hepatitis B virus infection. V gene TRBV10-2 combines with J gene TRBJ2-4, with no clear D. Sequenced input: liver tumor tissue from sampling region 4. Subset in this sample: tumor region T4, right-lateral pole. The CDR3 region has the DNA TGCGCCATCAGCTACCAAAGGGCCATTCAGTACTTC. It specifies CAISYQRAIQYF.